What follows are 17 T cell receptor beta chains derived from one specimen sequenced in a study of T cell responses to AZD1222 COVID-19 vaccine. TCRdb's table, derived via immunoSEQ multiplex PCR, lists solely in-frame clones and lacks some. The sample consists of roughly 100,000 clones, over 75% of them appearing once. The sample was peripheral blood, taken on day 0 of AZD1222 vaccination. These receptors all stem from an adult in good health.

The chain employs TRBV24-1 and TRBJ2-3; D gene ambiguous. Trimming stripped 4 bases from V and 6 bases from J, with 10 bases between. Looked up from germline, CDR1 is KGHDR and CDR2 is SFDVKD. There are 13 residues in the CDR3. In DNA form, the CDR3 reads TGTGCCACCAGTGAGTACCCAGTCGATACGCAGTATTTT. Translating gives CATSEYPVDTQYF.

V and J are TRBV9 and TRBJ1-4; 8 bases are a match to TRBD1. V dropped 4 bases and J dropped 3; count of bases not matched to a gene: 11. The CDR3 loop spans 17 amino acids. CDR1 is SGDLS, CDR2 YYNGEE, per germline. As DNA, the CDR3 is TGTGCCAGCAGCATCGGACAGGGACAATATCCTAATGAAAAACTGTTTTTT. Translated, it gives CASSIGQGQYPNEKLFF.

CDR3 nucleotides: TGTGCCAGCAGCTTAGAGGCGACTAGCGGGGGGAACAATGAGCAGTTCTTC. This encodes CASSLEATSGGNNEQFF. The J gene is TRBJ2-1, the V gene TRBV7-9, with TRBD2 identical over 13 bases. The ends lost 1 base at V and 5 bases at J; junction bases unmatched: 5. There are 17 residues in the CDR3. The germline V gene has CDR1 SEHNR and CDR2 FQNEAQ (reference sequence).

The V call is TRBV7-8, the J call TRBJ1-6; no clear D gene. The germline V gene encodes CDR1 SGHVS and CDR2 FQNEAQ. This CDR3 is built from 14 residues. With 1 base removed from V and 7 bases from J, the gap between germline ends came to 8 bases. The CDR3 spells CASSLERKNSPLHF. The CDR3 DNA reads TGTGCCAGCAGCTTAGAGAGGAAGAATTCACCCCTCCACTTT.

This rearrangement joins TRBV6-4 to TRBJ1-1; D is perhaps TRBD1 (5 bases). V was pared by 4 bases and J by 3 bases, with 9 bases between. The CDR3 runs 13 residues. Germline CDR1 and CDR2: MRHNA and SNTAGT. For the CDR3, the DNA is TGTGCCAGCAGTGTCGAGACAGACACTGAAGCTTTCTTT. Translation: CASSVETDTEAFF.

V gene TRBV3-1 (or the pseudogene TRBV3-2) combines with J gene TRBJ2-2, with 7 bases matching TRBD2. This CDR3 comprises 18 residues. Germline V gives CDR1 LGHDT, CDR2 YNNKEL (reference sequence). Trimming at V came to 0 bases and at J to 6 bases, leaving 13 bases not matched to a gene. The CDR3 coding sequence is TGTGCCAGCAGCCAAGATTTGGCGCGGGAGTGGGTATCCGGGGAGCTGTTTTTT. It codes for CASSQDLAREWVSGELFF.

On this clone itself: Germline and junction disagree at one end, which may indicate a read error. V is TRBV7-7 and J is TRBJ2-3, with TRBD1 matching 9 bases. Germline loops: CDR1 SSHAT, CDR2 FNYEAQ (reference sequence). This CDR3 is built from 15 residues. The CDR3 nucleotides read TGTGCTAGCAGCCGGGGACAGGGAGGGACAGATACGCAGTATTTT. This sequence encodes CASSRGQGGTDTQYF.

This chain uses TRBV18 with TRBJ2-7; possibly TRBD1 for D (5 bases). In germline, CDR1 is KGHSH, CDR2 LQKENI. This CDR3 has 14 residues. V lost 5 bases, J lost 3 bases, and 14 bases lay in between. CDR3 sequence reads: CASSYSGKDYEQYF. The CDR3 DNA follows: TGTGCCAGCTCATACTCAGGGAAGGACTACGAGCAGTACTTC.

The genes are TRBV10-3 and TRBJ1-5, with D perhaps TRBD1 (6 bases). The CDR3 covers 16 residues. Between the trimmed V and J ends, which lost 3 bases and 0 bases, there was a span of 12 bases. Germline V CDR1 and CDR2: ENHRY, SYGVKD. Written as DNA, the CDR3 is TGTGCCATCAGTGAAACGGACAGATTTAGCAATCAGCCCCAGCATTTT. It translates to CAISETDRFSNQPQHF.

CDR3 in DNA: TGTGCCAGCACCCCAGGGGGGGGTCAGCCCCAGCATTTT. This sequence encodes CASTPGGGQPQHF. This chain links TRBV6-6 with TRBJ1-5; 7 bases match TRBD1. V trimming: 7 bases; J trimming: 6 bases; junction bases outside the gene matches: 6. Germline V gives CDR1 MNHNY, CDR2 SVGAGI (reference sequence). The CDR3 spans 13 residues.

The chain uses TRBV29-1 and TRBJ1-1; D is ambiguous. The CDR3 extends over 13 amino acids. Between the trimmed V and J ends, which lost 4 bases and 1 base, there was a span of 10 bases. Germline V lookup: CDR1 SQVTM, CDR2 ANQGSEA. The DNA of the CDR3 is TGCAGCGTTGTGAGGTTAGAGAACACTGAAGCTTTCTTT. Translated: CSVVRLENTEAFF.

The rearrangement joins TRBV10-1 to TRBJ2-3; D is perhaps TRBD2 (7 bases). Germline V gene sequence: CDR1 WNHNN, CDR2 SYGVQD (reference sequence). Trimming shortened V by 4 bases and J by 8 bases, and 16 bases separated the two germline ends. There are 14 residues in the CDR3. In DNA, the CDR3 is TGCGCCAGCAGTGTAACAGGGCCGGGGGGTACGCAGTATTTT. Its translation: CASSVTGPGGTQYF.

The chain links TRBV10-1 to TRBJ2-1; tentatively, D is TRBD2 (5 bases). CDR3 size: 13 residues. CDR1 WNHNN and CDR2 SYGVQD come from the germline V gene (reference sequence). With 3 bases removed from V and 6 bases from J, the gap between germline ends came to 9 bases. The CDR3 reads CASSEAGVNEQFF. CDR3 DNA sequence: TGCGCCAGCAGTGAAGCCGGGGTCAATGAGCAGTTCTTC.

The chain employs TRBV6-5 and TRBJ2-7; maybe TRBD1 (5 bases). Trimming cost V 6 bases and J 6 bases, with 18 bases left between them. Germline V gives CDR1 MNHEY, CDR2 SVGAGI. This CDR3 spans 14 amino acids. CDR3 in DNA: TGTGCCAGCAGCTTCGCGCAGGGTGCAGGCGAGCAGTACTTC. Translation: CASSFAQGAGEQYF.

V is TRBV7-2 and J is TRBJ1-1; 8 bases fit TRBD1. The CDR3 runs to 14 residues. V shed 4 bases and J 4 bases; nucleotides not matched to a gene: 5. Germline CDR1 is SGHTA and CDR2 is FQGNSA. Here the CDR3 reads CASSSDRGATEAFF. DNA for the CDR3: TGTGCCAGCAGCTCCGACAGGGGAGCCACTGAAGCTTTCTTT.

For the CDR3, the DNA is TGTGCCAGCAGCCCTTACAGGGGGCCCATCAATGAGCAGTTCTTC. Its protein product is CASSPYRGPINEQFF. V usage is TRBV11-3 and J usage is TRBJ2-1; TRBD1 agrees at 9 bases. This CDR3 comprises 15 residues. From germline, CDR1 is SGHNT and CDR2 YENEEA. V was pared by 5 bases and J by 6 bases, with 8 bases of the junction left unmatched.

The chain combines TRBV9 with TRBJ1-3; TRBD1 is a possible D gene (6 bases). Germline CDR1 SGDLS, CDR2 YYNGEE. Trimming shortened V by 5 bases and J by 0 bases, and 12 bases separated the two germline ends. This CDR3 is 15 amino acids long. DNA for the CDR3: TGTGCCAGCAGATTAGGACAGTTCTCTGGAAACACCATATATTTT. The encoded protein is CASRLGQFSGNTIYF.